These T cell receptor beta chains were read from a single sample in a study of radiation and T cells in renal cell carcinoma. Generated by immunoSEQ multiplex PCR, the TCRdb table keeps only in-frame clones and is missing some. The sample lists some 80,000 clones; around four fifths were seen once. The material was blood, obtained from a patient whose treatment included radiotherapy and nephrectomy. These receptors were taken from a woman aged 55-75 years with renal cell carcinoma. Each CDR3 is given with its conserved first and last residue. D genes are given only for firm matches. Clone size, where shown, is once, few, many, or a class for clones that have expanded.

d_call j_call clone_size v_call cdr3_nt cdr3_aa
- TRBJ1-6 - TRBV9 TGTGCCAGCAGCGCGACAGGCCATAATTCACCCCTCCACTTT CASSATGHNSPLHF
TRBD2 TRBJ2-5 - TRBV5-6 TGTGCCAGCAGCTTCCGGGGGGGCCAAGAGACCCAGTACTTC CASSFRGGQETQYF
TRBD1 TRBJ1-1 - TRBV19 TGTGCCAGTACATCTTCGACAGGGAGGGTGACTGAAGCTTTCTTT CASTSSTGRVTEAFF
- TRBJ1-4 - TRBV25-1 TGTGCCAGCAGTGACCCCAGGGGTCATAATGAAAAACTGTTTTTT CASSDPRGHNEKLFF
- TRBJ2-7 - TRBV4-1 TGCGCCAGCAGCCAAGGCGGGAACTCCTACGAGCAGTACTTC CASSQGGNSYEQYF
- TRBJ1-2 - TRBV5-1 TGCACCAGCAGCTTGGATGCTGAGGGGTTTCTTGGCTACACCTTC CTSSLDAEGFLGYTF
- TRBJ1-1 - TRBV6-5 TGTGCCAGCAGTTACCCGGGGGAAGACACTGAAGCTTTCTTT CASSYPGEDTEAFF
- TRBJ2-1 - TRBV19 TGTGCCAGTAGTATATTCGGCACTCGACAGGTTGAAGAGGACAATGAGCAGTTCTTC CASSIFGTRQVEEDNEQFF
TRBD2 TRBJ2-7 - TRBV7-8 TGTGCCAGCAGCTTAGGGGTAATGGGACTAGCGGGCACCTACGAGCAGTACTTC CASSLGVMGLAGTYEQYF
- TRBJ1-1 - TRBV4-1 TGCGCCAGCAGCCAAGATACGGGACGGCCTGGGGCTTTCTTT CASSQDTGRPGAFF
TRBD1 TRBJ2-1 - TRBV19 TGTGCCAGTCTGGACAGGGCCTACAATGAGCAGTTCTTC CASLDRAYNEQFF
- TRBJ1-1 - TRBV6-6 TGTGCCAGCAGTTACTCGAGAACAGCGAACACTGAAGCTTTCTTT CASSYSRTANTEAFF
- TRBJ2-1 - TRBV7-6 TGTGCCAGCAGCTTGAACTACTACAATGAGCAGTTCTTC CASSLNYYNEQFF
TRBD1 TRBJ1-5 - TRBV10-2 TGCGCCAGCAGTGCCGGACAGGCTAATCAGCCCCAGCATTTT CASSAGQANQPQHF
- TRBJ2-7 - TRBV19 TGTGCCAGTAGTATAGGCCACAACTACGAGCAGTACTTC CASSIGHNYEQYF
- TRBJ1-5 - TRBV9 TGTGCCAGCAGCCCGGGAGGGCCCTATAGCAATCAGCCCCAGCATTTT CASSPGGPYSNQPQHF
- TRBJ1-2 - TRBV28 TGTGCCAGCGAAAGTGTTGGCAGCTATGGCTACACCTTC CASESVGSYGYTF
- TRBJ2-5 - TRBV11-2 TGTGCCAGCAGCTTTTGGGGTGAAGAGACCCAGTACTTC CASSFWGEETQYF
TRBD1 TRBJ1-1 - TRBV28 TGTGCCAGCAGTTTGGGACAGGGAAACACTGAAGCTTTCTTT CASSLGQGNTEAFF
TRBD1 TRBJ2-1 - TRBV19 TGTGCCAGCCGGGACAGCCTCAATGAGCAGTTCTTC CASRDSLNEQFF
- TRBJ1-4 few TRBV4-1 TGCGCCAGCAGCCTCATACCCGGGACTAATGAAAAACTGTTTTTT CASSLIPGTNEKLFF
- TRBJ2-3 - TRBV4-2 TGTGCCAGCAGCCAAGACGGAGCGGGGACACACGGAGATACGCAGTATTTT CASSQDGAGTHGDTQYF
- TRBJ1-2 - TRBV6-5 TGTGCCTCAACTACGCGGTATGGCTACACCTTC CASTTRYGYTF
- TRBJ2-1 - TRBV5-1 TGCGCCAGCAGCTTGCACCTTTTGGGACCCAATGAGCAGTTCTTC CASSLHLLGPNEQFF
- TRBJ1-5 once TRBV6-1 TGTGCCAGCAGTGGGGGGGTCCGGCAGCCCCAGCATTTT CASSGGVRQPQHF
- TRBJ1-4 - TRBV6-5 TGTGCCAGCGGGCCTCCGGTACGTTTT CASGPPVRF
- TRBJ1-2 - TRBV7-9 TGTGCCAGCAGCTTAAGTGGTACAGACTACTATGGCTACACCTTC CASSLSGTDYYGYTF
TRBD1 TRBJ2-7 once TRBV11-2 TGTGCCAGCAGCTTAGAACCAGGCCAGGGGGCGGATTTCTACGAGCAGTACTTC CASSLEPGQGADFYEQYF
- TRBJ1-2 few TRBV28 TGTGCCAGCAGTCCGGGAGGGATGGACTATGGCTACACCTTC CASSPGGMDYGYTF
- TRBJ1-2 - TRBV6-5 TGTGCCAGCAGTTATCAGAAGCAGGAGAACTATGGCTACACCTTC CASSYQKQENYGYTF
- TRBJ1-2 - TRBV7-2 TGTGCCACCGCTACTAACTATGGCTACACCTTC CATATNYGYTF
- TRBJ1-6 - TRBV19 TGTGCCAGTAGTCACAGACAGGTAGATTCACCCCTCCACTTT CASSHRQVDSPLHF
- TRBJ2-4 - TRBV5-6 TGTGCCAGCAGCTTGGGGGGTTCGGACATTCAGTACTTC CASSLGGSDIQYF
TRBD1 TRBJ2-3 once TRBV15 TGTGCCACCAGCAGAGGCCTCGGACAGGGCACAGATACGCAGTATTTT CATSRGLGQGTDTQYF
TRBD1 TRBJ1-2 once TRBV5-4 TGTGCCAGCAGCATCCCGACAGGGGGCGACTATGGCTACACCTTC CASSIPTGGDYGYTF
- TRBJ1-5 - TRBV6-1 TGTGCCAGCAGTGGGCGACAGTTTCCCCCGCATCAGCCCCAGCATTTT CASSGRQFPPHQPQHF
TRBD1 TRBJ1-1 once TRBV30 TGTGCCTCCTATAGCCGGTTCGAGGGGGCCGGCACTGAAGCTTTCTTT CASYSRFEGAGTEAFF
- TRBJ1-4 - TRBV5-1 TGCGCCAGCAGTGAGGCAGGGAAGTCTAATGAAAAACTGTTTTTT CASSEAGKSNEKLFF
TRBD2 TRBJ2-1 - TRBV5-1 TGCGCCAGCAGCCCCCACGGGGGGGGTGGCAATGAGCAGTTCTTC CASSPHGGGGNEQFF
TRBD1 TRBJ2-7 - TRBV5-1 TGCGCCAGCAGCTTCTTCACAGGGGGCGCCGGCCTAGGCTCCTACGAGCAGTACTTC CASSFFTGGAGLGSYEQYF
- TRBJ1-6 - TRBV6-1 TGTGCCAGCAGGGTGAGGTTTAATTCACCCCTCCACTTT CASRVRFNSPLHF
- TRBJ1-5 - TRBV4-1 TGCGCCAGCAGCCAGACAGGTTTCAATCAGCCCCAGCATTTT CASSQTGFNQPQHF
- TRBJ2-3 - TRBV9 TGTGCCAGCAGCGTAGGTCCCGGTAGCACAGATACGCAGTATTTT CASSVGPGSTDTQYF
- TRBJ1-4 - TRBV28 TGTGCCAGCAGCATCTCACAGGGTGTGGATTATGAAAAACTGTTTTTT CASSISQGVDYEKLFF
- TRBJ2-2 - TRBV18 TGTGCCAGCTCACCCAGGGGCGGGAACACCGGGGAGCTGTTTTTT CASSPRGGNTGELFF
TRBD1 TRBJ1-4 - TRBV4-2 TGTGCCAGCAGCCAAGTTCGAGGACAGGGAAGTGAAAAACTGTTTTTT CASSQVRGQGSEKLFF
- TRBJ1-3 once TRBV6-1 TGTGCCAGCGGCGGGTGGGGCCTTACTGGAAACACCATATATTTT CASGGWGLTGNTIYF
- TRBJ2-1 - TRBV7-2 TGTGCCAGCAGCTCGGGCCCTACTCGGGGTGAGCAGTTCTTC CASSSGPTRGEQFF
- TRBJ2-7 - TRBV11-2 TGTGCCAGCAGGTTCCCTATACCCAACAGCGAGCAGTACTTC CASRFPIPNSEQYF
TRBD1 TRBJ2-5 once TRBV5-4 TGTGCCAGCAGCTGGGGACAGGGGCGTCAAGAGACCCAGTACTTC CASSWGQGRQETQYF
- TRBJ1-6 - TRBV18 TGTGCCAGCTCTCTAGGACAAGATAATTCACCCCTCCACTTT CASSLGQDNSPLHF